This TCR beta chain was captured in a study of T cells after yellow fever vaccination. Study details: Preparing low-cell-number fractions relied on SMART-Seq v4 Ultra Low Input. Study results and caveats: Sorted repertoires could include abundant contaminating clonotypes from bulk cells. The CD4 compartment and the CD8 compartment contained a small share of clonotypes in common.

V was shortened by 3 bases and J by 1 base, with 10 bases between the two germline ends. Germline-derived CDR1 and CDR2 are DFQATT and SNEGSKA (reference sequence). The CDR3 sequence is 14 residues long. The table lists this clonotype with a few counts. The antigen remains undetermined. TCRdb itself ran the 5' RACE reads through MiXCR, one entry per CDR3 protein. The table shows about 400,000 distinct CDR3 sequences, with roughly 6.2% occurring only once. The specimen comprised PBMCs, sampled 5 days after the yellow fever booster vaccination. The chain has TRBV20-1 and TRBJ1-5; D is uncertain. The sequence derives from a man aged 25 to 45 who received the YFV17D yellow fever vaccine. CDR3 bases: TGCAGTGCTAGCGTGGCAGCAAGCAATCAGCCCCAGCATTTT. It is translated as CSASVAASNQPQHF.